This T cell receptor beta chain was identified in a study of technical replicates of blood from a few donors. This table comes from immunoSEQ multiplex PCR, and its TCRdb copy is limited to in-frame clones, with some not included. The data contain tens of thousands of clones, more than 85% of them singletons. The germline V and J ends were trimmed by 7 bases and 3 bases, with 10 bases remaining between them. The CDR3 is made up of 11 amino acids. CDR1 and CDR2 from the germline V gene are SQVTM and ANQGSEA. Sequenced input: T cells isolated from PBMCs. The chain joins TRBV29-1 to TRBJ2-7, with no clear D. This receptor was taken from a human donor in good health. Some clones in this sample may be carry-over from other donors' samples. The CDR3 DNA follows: TGCAGCGGACTTATTAGCTACGAGCAGTACTTC. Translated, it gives CSGLISYEQYF.